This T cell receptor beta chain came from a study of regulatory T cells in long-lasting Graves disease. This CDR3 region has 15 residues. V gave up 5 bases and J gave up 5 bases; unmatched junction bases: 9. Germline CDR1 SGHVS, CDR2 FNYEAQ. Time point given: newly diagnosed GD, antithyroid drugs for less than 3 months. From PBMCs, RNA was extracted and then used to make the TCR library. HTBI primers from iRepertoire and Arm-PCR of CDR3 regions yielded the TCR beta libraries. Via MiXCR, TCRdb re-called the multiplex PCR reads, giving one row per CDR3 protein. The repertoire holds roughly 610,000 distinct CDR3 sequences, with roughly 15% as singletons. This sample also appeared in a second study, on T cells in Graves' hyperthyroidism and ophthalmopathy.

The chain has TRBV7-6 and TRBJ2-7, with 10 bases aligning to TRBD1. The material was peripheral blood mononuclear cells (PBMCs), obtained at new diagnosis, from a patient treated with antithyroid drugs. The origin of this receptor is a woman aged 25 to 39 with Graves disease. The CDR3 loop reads CASSRGGTGVNEQYF. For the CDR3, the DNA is TGTGCCAGCAGCCGGGGGGGGACAGGGGTCAACGAGCAGTACTTC.